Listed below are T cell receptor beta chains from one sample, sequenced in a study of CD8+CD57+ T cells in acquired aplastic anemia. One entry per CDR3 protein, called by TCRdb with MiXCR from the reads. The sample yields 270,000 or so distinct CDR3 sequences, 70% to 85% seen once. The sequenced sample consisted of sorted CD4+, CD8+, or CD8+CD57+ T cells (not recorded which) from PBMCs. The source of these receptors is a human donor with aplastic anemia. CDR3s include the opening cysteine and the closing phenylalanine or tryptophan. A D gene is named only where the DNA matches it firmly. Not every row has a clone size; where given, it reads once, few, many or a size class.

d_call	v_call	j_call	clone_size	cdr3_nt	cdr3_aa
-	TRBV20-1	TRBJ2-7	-	TGCAGTGCTAGTATTCCGCGGGGCAGGGCCTACGAGCAGTACTTC	CSASIPRGRAYEQYF
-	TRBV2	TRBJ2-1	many	TGTGCCAGCAGTGAGGCAAACGTCAATGAGCAGTTCTTC	CASSEANVNEQFF
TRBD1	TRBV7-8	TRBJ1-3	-	TGTGCCAGCAGCCTTGATCCAGGCGGGACAGCCCTTTCCTATTTT	CASSLDPGGTALSYF
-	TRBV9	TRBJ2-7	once	TGTGCCAGCAGCGTAGGGTCAGATACGAAGTATTTTGAGTACTTC	CASSVGSDTKYFEYF
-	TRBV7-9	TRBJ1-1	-	TGTGCCAGCAGCTTACAACTAAGCGGGGGCACTGATCGGTTCTTT	CASSLQLSGGTDRFF
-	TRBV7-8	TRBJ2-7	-	TGTGCCAGCAACTTCACGGGGGAGCCCTACGAGCAGTACTTC	CASNFTGEPYEQYF
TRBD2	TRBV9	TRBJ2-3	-	TGTGCCAGCAGCGTAGCGCTAGCGGACACAGATACGCATTTT	CASSVALADTDTHF
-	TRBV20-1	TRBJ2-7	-	TGCAGTGCCAGTCCATCGAGACGGAACTACGAGCAGTACTTC	CSASPSRRNYEQYF
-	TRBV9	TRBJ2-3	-	TGTGCCAGCAGCGACCGGGCCCCAAGGGATATCGATACGCAGTATTTT	CASSDRAPRDIDTQYF
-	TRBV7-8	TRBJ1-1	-	TGTGCCAGCTCAAGACAGGCCATGAACACTGAAGCTTTCTTT	CASSRQAMNTEAFF
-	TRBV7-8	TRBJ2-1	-	TGTGCCAGCAGCTTTACCGACGCCCGGGACTCCCACTACAATGAGCAGTTCTTC	CASSFTDARDSHYNEQFF
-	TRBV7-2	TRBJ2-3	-	TGTGCCAGCAGCTTAGCGGGAGGGGGAGAGAACCAGTATTTT	CASSLAGGGENQYF
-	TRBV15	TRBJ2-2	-	TGTGCCAGCAGCTTCCAGGGGGGCACCGGGGAGCAGCTCTTT	CASSFQGGTGEQLF
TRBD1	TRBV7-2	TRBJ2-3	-	TGTGCCAGCAGCAATCGACAGGGGGGTCAAGAGACCCAGTATTTT	CASSNRQGGQETQYF
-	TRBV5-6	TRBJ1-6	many	TGTGCCAGCAGCTTGGAGAGGGGCGGCTATAATTCACCCCTCCACTTT	CASSLERGGYNSPLHF
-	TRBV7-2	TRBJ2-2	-	TGTGCCAGCAGCTTGCCAGAGGGCGCCGACTATGGCGACCTGTTTTTT	CASSLPEGADYGDLFF
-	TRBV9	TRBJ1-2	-	TGTGCCAGCAGCATCGGGGATGGGGGAGGTGGCTACACCTTC	CASSIGDGGGGYTF
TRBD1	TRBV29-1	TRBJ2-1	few	TGCAGCGTTTCCGGGACAGCCCTGGATGAGCAGTTCTTC	CSVSGTALDEQFF
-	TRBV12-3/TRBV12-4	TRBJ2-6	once	TGTGCCAGCAGTTCAAGGGGAGCCGGGGCCAACGTCCTGACTTTC	CASSSRGAGANVLTF
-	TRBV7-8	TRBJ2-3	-	TGTGCCAGCAGCTTGGAGGGGAGTCCCGATACCCCATATTTT	CASSLEGSPDTPYF
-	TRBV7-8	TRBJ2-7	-	TGTGCCAGCAGCTTAACAGGAGATCACTATACGCAGTATTTC	CASSLTGDHYTQYF
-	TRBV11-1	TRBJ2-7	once	TGTGCCAGCAGCCCCCAACCGGGACGCCCTTTTCGGGACGAGCAGTACTTC	CASSPQPGRPFRDEQYF
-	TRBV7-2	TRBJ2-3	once	TGTGCCAGCAGCTTTCATCGAGACCGGACAGCCCTTTATTTT	CASSFHRDRTALYF
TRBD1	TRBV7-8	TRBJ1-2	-	TGTGCCAGCAGTTCAGGAGATGACAGGGATGGCTACACCTTC	CASSSGDDRDGYTF
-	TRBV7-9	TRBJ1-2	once	TGTGCCAGCAGCTTAGCGGCTGGTTATGGCTACACCTTC	CASSLAAGYGYTF
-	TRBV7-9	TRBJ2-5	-	TGTGCCAGCAGCTCCACAGATACGCAGTCTTTTACCCAATACTTC	CASSSTDTQSFTQYF
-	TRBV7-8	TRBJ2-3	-	TGTGCCAGCAGCTTTCATCCAGCCGGGGGGCCCGTTTCCGATACGCAGTATTTT	CASSFHPAGGPVSDTQYF
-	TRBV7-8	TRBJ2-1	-	TGTGCCAGCAGCTTACCGAGAGGTCCCGATACGGAGTATCAGTTCTTC	CASSLPRGPDTEYQFF
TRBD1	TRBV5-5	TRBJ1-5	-	TGTGCCAGCAGTATTACAGGGGGGTACAATCAGCCCCAGCATTTT	CASSITGGYNQPQHF
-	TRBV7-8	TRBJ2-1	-	TGTGCCAGCAGTTTAGCGCGTGGCGGGCACTCCAAGTATCAGTTCTTC	CASSLARGGHSKYQFF
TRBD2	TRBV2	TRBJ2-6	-	TGTGCCAGCACCCTAGGGAGGGCCCCCTCTCAGGACTTTGTCCTAGCTTTC	CASTLGRAPSQDFVLAF
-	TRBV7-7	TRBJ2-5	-	TGCGCTAGCAGCTCGGCGAAGGGCGGGGAAGAGACCCAGTACTTC	CASSSAKGGEETQYF
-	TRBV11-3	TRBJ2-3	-	TGTGCCAGCAGCTTTGAAGGAAGTCGCGATACGCAGTATTTT	CASSFEGSRDTQYF
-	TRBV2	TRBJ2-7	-	TGTGCCACCAGCGGCCGGTGCCTAGATTACGAGCAGTATTTC	CATSGRCLDYEQYF
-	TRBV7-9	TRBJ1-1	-	TGTGCCAGCAGACAAGTGAACACTGAAGCTTTCTTT	CASRQVNTEAFF
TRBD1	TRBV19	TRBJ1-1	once	TGTGCCAGTAGCATGGCGGACCGACAGGGAGGAAACACTGAAGCTTTCTTT	CASSMADRQGGNTEAFF
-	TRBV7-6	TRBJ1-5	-	TGTGCCAGCGGCTTAAGTTCCTATAATTCACCCCTCCACCATTTT	CASGLSSYNSPLHHF